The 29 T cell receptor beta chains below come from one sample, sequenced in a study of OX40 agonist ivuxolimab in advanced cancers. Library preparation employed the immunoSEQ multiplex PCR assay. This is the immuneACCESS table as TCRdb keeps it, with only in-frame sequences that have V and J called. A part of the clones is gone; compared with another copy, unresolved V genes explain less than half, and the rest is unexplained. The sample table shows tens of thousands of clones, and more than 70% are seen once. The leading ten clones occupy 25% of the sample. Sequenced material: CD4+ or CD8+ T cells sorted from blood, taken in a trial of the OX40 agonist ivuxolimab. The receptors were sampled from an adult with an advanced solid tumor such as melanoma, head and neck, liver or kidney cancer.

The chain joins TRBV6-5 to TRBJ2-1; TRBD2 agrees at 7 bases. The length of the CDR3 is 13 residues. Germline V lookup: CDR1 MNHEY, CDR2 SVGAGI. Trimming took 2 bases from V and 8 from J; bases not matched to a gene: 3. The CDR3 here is CASSYLAVDEQFF. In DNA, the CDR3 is TGTGCCAGCAGTTACCTAGCGGTCGATGAGCAGTTCTTC.

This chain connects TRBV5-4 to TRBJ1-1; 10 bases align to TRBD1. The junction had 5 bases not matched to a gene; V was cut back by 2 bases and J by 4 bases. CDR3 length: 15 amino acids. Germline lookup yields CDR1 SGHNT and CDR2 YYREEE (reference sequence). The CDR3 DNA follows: TGTGCCAGCAGCTTAATACGGACAGGGGGCACTGAAGCTTTCTTT. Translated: CASSLIRTGGTEAFF.

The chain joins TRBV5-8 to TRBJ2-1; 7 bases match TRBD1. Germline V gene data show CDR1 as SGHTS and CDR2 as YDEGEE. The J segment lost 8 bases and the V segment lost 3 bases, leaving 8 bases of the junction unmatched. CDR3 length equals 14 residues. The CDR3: CASSYGTAKDEQFF. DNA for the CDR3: TGTGCCAGCAGCTACGGGACAGCTAAGGATGAGCAGTTCTTC.

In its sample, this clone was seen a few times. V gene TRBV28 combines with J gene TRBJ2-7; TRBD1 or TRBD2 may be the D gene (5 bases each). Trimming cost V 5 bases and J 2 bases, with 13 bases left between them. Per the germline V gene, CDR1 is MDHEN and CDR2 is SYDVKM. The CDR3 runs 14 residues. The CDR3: CASSPRDLAYEQYF. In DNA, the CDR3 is TGTGCCAGCAGTCCTCGGGACCTTGCCTACGAGCAGTACTTC.

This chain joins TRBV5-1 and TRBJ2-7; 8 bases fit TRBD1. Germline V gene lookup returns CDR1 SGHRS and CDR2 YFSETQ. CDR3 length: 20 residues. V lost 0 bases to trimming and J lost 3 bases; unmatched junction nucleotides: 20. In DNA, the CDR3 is TGCGCCAGCAGCTTGGCTCCCGGGACAGGTATGTCCGGATCTATCTACGAGCAGTACTTC. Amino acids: CASSLAPGTGMSGSIYEQYF. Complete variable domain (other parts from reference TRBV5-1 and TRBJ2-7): KAGVTQTPRYLIKTRGQQVTLSCSPISGHRSVSWYQQTPGQGLQFLFEYFSETQRNKGNFPGRFSGRQFSNSRSEMNVSTLELGDSALYLCASSLAPGTGMSGSIYEQYFGPGTRLTVT.

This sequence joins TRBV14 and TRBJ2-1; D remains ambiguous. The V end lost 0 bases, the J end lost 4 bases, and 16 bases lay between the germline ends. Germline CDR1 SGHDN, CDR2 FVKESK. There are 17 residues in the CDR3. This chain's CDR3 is CASSQEEGLYLYNEQFF. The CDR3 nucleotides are TGTGCCAGCAGCCAAGAAGAAGGCCTCTACTTGTACAATGAGCAGTTCTTC.

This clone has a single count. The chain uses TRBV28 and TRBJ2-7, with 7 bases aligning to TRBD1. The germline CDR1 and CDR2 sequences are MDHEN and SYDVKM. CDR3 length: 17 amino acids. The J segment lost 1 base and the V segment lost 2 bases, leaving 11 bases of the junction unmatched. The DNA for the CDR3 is TGTGCCAGCAGTTTAACATCGGGGACAGTGACATCCTACGAGCAGTACTTC. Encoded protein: CASSLTSGTVTSYEQYF. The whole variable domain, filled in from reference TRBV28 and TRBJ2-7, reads DVKVTQSSRYLVKRTGEKVFLECVQDMDHENMFWYRQDPGLGLRLIYFSYDVKMKEKGDIPEGYSVSREKKERFSLILESASTNQTSMYLCASSLTSGTVTSYEQYFGPGTRLTVT.

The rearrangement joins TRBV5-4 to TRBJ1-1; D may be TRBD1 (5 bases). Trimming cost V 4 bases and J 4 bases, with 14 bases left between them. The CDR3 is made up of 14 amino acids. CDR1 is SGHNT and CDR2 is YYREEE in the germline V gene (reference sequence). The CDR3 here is CASSAGLLSTEAFF. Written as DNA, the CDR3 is TGTGCCAGCAGCGCGGGGCTTTTGAGCACTGAAGCTTTCTTT. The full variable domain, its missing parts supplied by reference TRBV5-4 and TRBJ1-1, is ETGVTQSPTHLIKTRGQQVTLRCSSQSGHNTVSWYQQALGQGPQFIFQYYREEENGRGNFPPRFSGLQFPNYSSELNVNALELDDSALYLCASSAGLLSTEAFFGQGTRLTVV.

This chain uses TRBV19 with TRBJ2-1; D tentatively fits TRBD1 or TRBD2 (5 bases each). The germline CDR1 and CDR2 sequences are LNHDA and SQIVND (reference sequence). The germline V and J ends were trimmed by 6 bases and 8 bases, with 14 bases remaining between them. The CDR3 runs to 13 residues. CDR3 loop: CASRMLGVDEQFF. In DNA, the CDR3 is TGTGCCAGTAGGATGTTGGGGGTGGATGAGCAGTTCTTC. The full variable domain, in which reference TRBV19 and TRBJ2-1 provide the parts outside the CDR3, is DGGITQSPKYLFRKEGQNVTLSCEQNLNHDAMYWYRQDPGQGLRLIYYSQIVNDFQKGDIAEGYSVSREKKESFPLTVTSAQKNPTAFYLCASRMLGVDEQFFGPGTRLTVL.

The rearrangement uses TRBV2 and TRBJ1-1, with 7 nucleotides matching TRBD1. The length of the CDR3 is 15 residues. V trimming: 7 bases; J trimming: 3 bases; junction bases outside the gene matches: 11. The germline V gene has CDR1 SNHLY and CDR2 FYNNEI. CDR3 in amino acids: CASTGLTGTDTEAFF. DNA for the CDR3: TGTGCCAGCACGGGTTTGACAGGGACTGACACTGAAGCTTTCTTT.

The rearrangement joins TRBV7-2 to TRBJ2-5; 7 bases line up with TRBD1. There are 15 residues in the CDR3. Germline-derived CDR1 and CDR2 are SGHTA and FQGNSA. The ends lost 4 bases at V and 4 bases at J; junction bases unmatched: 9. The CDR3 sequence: CASSSITGDRETQYF. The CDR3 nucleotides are TGTGCCAGCAGCTCGATCACAGGGGACAGAGAGACCCAGTACTTC.

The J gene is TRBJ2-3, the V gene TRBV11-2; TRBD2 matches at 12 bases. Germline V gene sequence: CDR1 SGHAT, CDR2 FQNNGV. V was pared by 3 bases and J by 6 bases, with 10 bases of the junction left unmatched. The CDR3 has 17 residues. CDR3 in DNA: TGTGCCAGCAGCTTTCCTAGCGGGAGGGCCGGGGAGGATACGCAGTATTTT. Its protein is CASSFPSGRAGEDTQYF.

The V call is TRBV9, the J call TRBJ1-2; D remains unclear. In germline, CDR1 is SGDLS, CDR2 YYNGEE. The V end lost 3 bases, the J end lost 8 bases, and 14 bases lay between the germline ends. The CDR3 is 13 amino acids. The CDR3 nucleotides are TGTGCCAGCAGCGCCGGGAGCAGGTGGGGCTACACCTTC. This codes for CASSAGSRWGYTF.

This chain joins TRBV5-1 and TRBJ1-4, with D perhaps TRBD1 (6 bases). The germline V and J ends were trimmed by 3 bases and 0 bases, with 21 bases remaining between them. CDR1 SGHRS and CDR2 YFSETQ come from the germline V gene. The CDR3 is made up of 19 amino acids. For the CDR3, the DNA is TGCGCCAGCAGCTGGGGCACAGGGTTTGGCTCGACAACTAATGAAAAACTGTTTTTT. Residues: CASSWGTGFGSTTNEKLFF.

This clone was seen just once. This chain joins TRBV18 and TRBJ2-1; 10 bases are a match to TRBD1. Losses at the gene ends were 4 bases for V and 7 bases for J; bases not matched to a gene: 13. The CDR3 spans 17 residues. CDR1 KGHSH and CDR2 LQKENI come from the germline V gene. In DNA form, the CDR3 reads TGTGCCAGCTCACGGGCCGGGACAGGGGAAGGAAGGAATGAGCAGTTCTTC. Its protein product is CASSRAGTGEGRNEQFF.

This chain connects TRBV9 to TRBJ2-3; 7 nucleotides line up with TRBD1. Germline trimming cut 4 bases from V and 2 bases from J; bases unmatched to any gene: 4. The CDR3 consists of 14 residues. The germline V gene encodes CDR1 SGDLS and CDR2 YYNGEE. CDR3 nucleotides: TGTGCCAGCAGCCCGGGACAGCTCACAGATACGCAGTATTTT. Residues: CASSPGQLTDTQYF.

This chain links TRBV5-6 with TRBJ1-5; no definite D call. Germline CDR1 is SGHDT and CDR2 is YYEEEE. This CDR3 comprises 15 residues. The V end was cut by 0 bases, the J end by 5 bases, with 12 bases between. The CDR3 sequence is CASSLVGQADQPQHF. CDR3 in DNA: TGTGCCAGCAGCTTGGTAGGGCAGGCTGATCAGCCCCAGCATTTT.

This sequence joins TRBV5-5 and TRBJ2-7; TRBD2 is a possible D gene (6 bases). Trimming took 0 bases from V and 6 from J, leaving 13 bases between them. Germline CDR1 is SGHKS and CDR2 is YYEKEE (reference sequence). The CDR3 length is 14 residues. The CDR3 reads CASSLAGGVGEQYF. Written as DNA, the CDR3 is TGTGCCAGCAGCTTGGCAGGAGGGGTAGGCGAGCAGTACTTC.

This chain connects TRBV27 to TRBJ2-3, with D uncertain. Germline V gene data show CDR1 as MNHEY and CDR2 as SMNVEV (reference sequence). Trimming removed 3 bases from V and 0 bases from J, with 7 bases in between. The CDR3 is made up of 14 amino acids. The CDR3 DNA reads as TGTGCCAGCAGTTTCAGACCCAGCACAGATACGCAGTATTTT. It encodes CASSFRPSTDTQYF.

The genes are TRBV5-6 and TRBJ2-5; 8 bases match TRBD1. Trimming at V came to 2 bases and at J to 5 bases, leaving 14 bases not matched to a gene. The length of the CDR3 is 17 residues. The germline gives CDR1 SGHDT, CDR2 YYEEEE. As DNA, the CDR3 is TGTGCCAGCAGCTTCTGGACAGGGAGTCTTATTGGGGAGACCCAGTACTTC. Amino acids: CASSFWTGSLIGETQYF.

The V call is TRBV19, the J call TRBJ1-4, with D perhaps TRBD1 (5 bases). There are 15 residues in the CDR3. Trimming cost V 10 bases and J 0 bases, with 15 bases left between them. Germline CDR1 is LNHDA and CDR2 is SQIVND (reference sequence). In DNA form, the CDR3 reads TGTGCCACCGGCCGAGGGGTTTCAACTAATGAAAAACTGTTTTTT. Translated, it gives CATGRGVSTNEKLFF.

The CDR3, as DNA: TGCAGCGCCGTGACTAGCGGGAGGACCGAGCAGTACTTC. It yields the protein CSAVTSGRTEQYF. The V call is TRBV29-1, the J call TRBJ2-7; TRBD2 matches at 13 bases. J was trimmed by 6 bases and V by 7 bases; bases with no gene match: 6. The CDR3 contains 13 residues. In germline, CDR1 is SQVTM, CDR2 ANQGSEA.

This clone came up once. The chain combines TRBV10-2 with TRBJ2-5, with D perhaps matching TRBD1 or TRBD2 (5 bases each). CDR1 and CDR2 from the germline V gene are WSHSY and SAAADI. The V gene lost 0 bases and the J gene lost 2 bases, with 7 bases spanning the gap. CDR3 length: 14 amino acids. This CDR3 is CASSESGDQETQYF. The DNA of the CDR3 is TGCGCCAGCAGTGAGTCGGGGGATCAAGAGACCCAGTACTTC.

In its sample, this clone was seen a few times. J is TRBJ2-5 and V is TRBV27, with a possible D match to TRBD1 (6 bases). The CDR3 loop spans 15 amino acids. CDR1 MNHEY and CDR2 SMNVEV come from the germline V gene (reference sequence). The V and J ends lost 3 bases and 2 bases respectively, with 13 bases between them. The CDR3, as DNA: TGTGCCAGCAGTTTCTTCGGCAGGGGACAAGAGACCCAGTACTTC. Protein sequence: CASSFFGRGQETQYF.

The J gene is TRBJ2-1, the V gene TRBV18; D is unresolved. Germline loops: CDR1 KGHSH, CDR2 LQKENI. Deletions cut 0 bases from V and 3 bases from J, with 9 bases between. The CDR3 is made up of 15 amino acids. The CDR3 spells CASSPPFAVYNEQFF. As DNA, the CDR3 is TGTGCCAGCTCACCACCGTTCGCGGTCTACAATGAGCAGTTCTTC.

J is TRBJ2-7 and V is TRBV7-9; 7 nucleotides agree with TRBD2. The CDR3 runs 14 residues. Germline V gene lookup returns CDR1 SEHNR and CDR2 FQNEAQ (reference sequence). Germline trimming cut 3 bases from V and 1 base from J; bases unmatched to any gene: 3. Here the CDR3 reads CASSLGGLSYEQYF. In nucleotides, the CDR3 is TGTGCCAGCAGCTTGGGGGGACTATCCTACGAGCAGTACTTC. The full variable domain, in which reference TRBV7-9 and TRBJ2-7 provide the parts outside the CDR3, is DTGVSQNPRHKITKRGQNVTFRCDPISEHNRLYWYRQTLGQGPEFLTYFQNEAQLEKSRLLSDRFSAERPKGSFSTLEIQRTEQGDSAMYLCASSLGGLSYEQYFGPGTRLTVT.

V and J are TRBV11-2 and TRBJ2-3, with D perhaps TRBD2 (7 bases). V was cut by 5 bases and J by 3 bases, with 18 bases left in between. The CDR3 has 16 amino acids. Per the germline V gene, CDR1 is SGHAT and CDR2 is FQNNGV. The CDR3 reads CASSPLRGGATDTQYF. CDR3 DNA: TGTGCCAGCAGCCCGCTTAGGGGGGGGGCGACAGATACGCAGTATTTT.

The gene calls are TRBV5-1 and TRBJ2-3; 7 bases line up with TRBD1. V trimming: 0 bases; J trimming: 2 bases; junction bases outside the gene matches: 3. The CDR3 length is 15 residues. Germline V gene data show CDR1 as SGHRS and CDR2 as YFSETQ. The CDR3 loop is CASSLAGQPTDTQYF. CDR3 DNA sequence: TGCGCCAGCAGCTTGGCGGGACAGCCCACAGATACGCAGTATTTT.

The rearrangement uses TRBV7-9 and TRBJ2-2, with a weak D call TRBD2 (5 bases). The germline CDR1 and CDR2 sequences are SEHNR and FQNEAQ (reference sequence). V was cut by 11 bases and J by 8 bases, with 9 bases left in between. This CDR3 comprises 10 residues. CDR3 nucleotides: TGTGCCCGCCGGGATGGGGAGCTGTTTTTT. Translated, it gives CARRDGELFF.